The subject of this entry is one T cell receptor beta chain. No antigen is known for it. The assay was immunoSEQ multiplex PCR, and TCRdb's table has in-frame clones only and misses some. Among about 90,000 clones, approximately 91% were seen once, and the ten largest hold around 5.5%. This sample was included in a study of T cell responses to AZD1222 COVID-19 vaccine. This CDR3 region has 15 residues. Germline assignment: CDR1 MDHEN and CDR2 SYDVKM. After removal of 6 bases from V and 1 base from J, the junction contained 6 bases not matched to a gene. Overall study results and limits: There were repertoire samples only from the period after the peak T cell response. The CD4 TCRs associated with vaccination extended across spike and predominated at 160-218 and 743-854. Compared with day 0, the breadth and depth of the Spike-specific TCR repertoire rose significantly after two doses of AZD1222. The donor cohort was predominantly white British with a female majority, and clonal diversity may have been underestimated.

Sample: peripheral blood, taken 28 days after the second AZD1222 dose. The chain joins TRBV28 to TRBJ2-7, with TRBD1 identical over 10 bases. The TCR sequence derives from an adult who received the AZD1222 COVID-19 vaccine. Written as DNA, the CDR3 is TGTGCCAGCAGCCAACGGGACAGGGGATCCTACGAGCAGTACTTC. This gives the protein CASSQRDRGSYEQYF.